This note documents a single T cell receptor beta chain sequence. The data were taken from a study of blood T cells in healthy people across ages. Using a J-beta primer mix together with a sample-barcoded 5' primer, a second PCR was run for roughly 6 to 11 cycles. One entry per CDR3 protein results from TCRdb running MiXCR on the 5' RACE reads. The sample consists of roughly 1,500,000 distinct CDR3 sequences, roughly 32% of them appearing once. CDR1 DFQATT and CDR2 SNEGSKA come from the germline V gene (reference sequence). The CDR3 sequence is 16 residues long. V lost 7 bases, J lost 2 bases, and 10 bases stayed unmatched.

The J gene is TRBJ2-3, the V gene TRBV20-1; 12 bases line up with TRBD2. This TCR came from a woman between 25 and 40 years old in good health. The sample consisted of blood. CDR3 in DNA: TGCAGTGTCGCGAGGGCTAGCGGGGGGGACACAGATACGCAGTATTTT. Protein: CSVARASGGDTDTQYF.